Below are 9 T cell receptor beta chains sequenced from a single sample in a study of tissue T cells after allogeneic stem cell transplantation. Generated by immunoSEQ multiplex PCR, the TCRdb table keeps only in-frame clones and is missing some. The table shows some 47,000 clones, with approximately 70% occurring only once. Sequenced input: sorted cells pooled from one or two spleens. These receptors all stem from a pool of C57BL/6 mice in good health.

This clone turned up a few times. Gene and germline names: mouse. The read terminates 1 residue ahead of where the CDR3 ends, so the germline J gene completes it. The gene calls are TRBV2 and TRBJ2-7; 9 bases agree with TRBD2. This CDR3 comprises 14 residues. V was pared by 1 base and J by 4 bases, with 2 bases of the junction left unmatched. CDR1 LGHNA and CDR2 YSYQKL come from the germline V gene. CDR3 bases read: TGTGCCAGCAGCCAAGTGACTGGGGGATATGAACAGTAC. Translating it yields CASSQVTGGYEQY. The complete CDR3 protein is CASSQVTGGYEQYF.

In the case of this clone: Mouse names are used for the genes. The read finishes 1 residue shy of the CDR3 end, and the germline J gene is used to complete it. The chain couples TRBV1 to TRBJ2-7; D may be TRBD1 (6 bases). Looked up from germline, CDR1 is NSQYPW and CDR2 is LRSPGD (reference sequence). This CDR3 has 14 residues. V was shortened by 5 bases and J by 4 bases, with 15 bases between the two germline ends. The sequenced CDR3 bases are TGCACCTGCAGTTCTCCGGGACAAGATTATGAACAGTAC. Its translation is CTCSSPGQDYEQY. The CDR3 in its entirety is CTCSSPGQDYEQYF. Supplemented by reference TRBV1 and TRBJ2-7, the full variable domain reads VTLLEQNPRWRLVPRGQAVNLRCILKNSQYPWMSWYQQDLQKQLQWLFTLRSPGDKEVKSLPGADYLATRVTDTELRLQVANMSQGRTLYCTCSSPGQDYEQYFGPGTRLTVL.

Concerning this clone itself: The gene symbols are mouse symbols. Sequencing ends 1 residue short of the CDR3 end; the germline J gene provides the rest. The chain recombines TRBV3 with TRBJ1-5; D not certain. The germline V gene encodes CDR1 SNHLY and CDR2 FYNGKV (reference sequence). The CDR3 is 15 residues long. The V gene lost 1 base and the J gene lost 3 bases, with 10 bases spanning the gap. CDR3 DNA (partial): TGTGCCAGCAGCTTAGAAAGGGCGGGCAACCAGGCTCCGCTT. Residues: CASSLERAGNQAPL. The full CDR3 reads CASSLERAGNQAPLF.

This clone has a single count. Gene names and germline match the mouse. Read data end 1 residue before the CDR3 end; the end is taken from the germline J gene. The gene calls are TRBV5 and TRBJ2-3, with 8 bases identical to TRBD2. Trimming removed 2 bases from V and 1 base from J; junction bases left unmatched: 5. The germline gives CDR1 LGHNA, CDR2 YNLKQL (reference sequence). This CDR3 is built from 16 residues. The CDR3 bases that were read are TGTGCCAGCAGCCAATCTGGGGGGCATGGTGCAGAAACGCTGTAT. It is translated as CASSQSGGHGAETLY. The entire CDR3 sequence reads CASSQSGGHGAETLYF.

This clone has a handful of counts. These gene names are mouse names. The read stops 1 residue short of the end of the CDR3; the missing end is completed from the germline J gene. The chain links TRBV4 to TRBJ2-7; D is uncertain. Germline CDR1 LGHDT, CDR2 YNNKQL (reference sequence). The germline V and J ends were trimmed by 5 bases and 7 bases, with 9 bases remaining between them. The CDR3 has 11 residues. CDR3 DNA (partial): TGTGCCAGCAGCCACCCGGGAGAACAGTAC. This gives the protein CASSHPGEQY. The entire CDR3 sequence reads CASSHPGEQYF.

This clone has a handful of counts. Gene names and germline match the mouse. The read ends 1 residue early relative to the CDR3; the germline J gene fills the gap. The V gene is TRBV5, the J gene TRBJ2-7; TRBD1 matches at 7 bases. The CDR3 has 12 amino acids. J gave up 5 bases and V 2 bases, and 0 bases lay outside the gene matches. CDR1 and CDR2 (germline): LGHNA, YNLKQL (reference sequence). CDR3 DNA (partial): TGTGCCAGCAGCCAACAGGGGGATGAACAGTAC. Amino acid sequence: CASSQQGDEQY. Given in full, the CDR3 is CASSQQGDEQYF.

As for this clone: Genes and germline are mouse. The read terminates 1 residue before the CDR3 end, so the remaining end is supplied by the germline J gene. The J gene is TRBJ2-5, the V gene TRBV14; D might be TRBD1 (6 bases). The V gene lost 5 bases and the J gene lost 5 bases, with 12 bases spanning the gap. In germline, CDR1 is SGHDT, CDR2 FRDEAV. This CDR3 region has 13 residues. The covered CDR3 bases are TGTGCCAGCAGACAGACAGGAGGAGACACCCAGTAC. Protein: CASRQTGGDTQY. The CDR3 in full is CASRQTGGDTQYF.

Comment on this clone: The listed genes are named as in mouse. The sequenced fragment ends 1 residue before the CDR3 boundary, so the rest is inferred from the germline J gene. The chain carries TRBV13-3 and TRBJ2-5; 9 bases fit TRBD2. This CDR3 is 14 amino acids long. Germline values: CDR1 NNHDY, CDR2 SYVADS. V lost 2 bases to trimming and J lost 2 bases; unmatched junction nucleotides: 0. The CDR3 bases that were read are TGTGCCAGCAGTGAACTGGGGGGCCAAGACACCCAGTAC. Encoded protein: CASSELGGQDTQY. The entire CDR3 sequence reads CASSELGGQDTQYF.

Concerning this clone itself: Gene names and germline match the mouse. The sequenced part of the CDR3 DNA is TGTGCCTGGAGTCTGGACTGGGGACAAGACACCCAGTAC. Translating gives CAWSLDWGQDTQY. The complete CDR3 reads CAWSLDWGQDTQYF. The J gene is TRBJ2-5, the V gene TRBV31; 9 bases agree with TRBD2. Read coverage stops 1 residue before the CDR3 terminus; the germline J gene supplies the remainder. V lost 0 bases and J lost 3; bases outside the gene matches: 1. The CDR3 runs to 14 residues. In germline, CDR1 is GKSSPN, CDR2 SITVG.